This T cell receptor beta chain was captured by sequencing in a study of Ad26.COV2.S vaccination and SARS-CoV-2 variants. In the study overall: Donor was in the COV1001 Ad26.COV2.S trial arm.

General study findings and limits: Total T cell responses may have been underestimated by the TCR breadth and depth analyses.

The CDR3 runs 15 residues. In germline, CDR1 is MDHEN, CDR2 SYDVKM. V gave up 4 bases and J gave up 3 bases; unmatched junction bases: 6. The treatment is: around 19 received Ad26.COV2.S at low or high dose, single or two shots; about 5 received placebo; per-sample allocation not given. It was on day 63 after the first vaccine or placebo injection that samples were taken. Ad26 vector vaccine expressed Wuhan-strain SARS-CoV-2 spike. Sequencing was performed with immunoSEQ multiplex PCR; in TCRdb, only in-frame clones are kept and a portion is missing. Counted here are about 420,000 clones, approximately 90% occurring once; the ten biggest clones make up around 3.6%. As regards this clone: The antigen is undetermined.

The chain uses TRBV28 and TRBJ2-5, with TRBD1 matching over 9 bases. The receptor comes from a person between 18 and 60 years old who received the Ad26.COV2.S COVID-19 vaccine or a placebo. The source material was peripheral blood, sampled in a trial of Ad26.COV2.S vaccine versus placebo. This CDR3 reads CASSSPRTGEETQYF. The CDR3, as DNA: TGTGCCAGCAGTTCCCCACGGACAGGGGAAGAGACCCAGTACTTC.